Each of the 5 T cell receptor beta chains below was sequenced from the same sample in a study of cytomegalovirus exposure and HLA in healthy donors. Amplification used 60 Vbeta primers and 13 Jbeta primers. Assay: immunoSEQ multiplex PCR; the TCRdb copy retains only in-frame clones and omits some. There are roughly 80,000 clones in the sample; 77% occur only once, and 2.5% to 3.5% lies in the top ten. The sequencing sample was made of PBMCs. The receptors originated from a man aged 45 to 65 in good health and CMV-seropositive.

This rearrangement joins TRBV25-1 to TRBJ2-1; TRBD1 aligns across 8 bases. V shed 3 bases, J shed 3 bases, and the junction held 4 bases outside the gene matches. Germline-derived CDR1 and CDR2 are MGHDK and SYGVNS. This CDR3 is built from 15 residues. DNA for the CDR3: TGTGCCAGCAGTGACCCCGGGACAGGCTACAATGAGCAGTTCTTC. Translation gives CASSDPGTGYNEQFF. Full variable domain (missing parts from reference TRBV25-1 and TRBJ2-1): EADIYQTPRYLVIGTGKKITLECSQTMGHDKMYWYQQDPGMELHLIHYSYGVNSTEKGDLSSESTVSRIRTEHFPLTLESARPSHTSQYLCASSDPGTGYNEQFFGPGTRLTVL.

This sequence joins TRBV27 and TRBJ2-2, with 8 bases lining up with TRBD1. J lost 3 bases, V lost 3 bases, and 3 bases had no gene match. Germline V lookup: CDR1 MNHEY, CDR2 SMNVEV (reference sequence). The length of the CDR3 is 15 residues. CDR3 nucleotides: TGTGCCAGCAGTTTTGGGGACAGGTACACCGGGGAGCTGTTTTTT. Encoded protein: CASSFGDRYTGELFF.

The V call is TRBV9, the J call TRBJ2-2; 8 bases agree with TRBD1. The CDR3 length is 18 residues. The germline CDR1 and CDR2 sequences are SGDLS and YYNGEE. The ends lost 3 bases at V and 6 bases at J; junction bases unmatched: 16. CDR3 region: CASSGPGGAGWGAGELFF. The CDR3 DNA sequence: TGTGCCAGCAGCGGACCAGGGGGCGCGGGTTGGGGCGCCGGGGAGCTGTTTTTT. The entire variable domain, with the rest obtained from reference TRBV9 and TRBJ2-2, is as follows: DSGVTQTPKHLITATGQRVTLRCSPRSGDLSVYWYQQSLDQGLQFLIQYYNGEERAKGNILERFSAQQFPDLHSELNLSSLELGDSALYFCASSGPGGAGWGAGELFFGEGSRLTVL.

The chain recombines TRBV7-7 with TRBJ2-2; D may be TRBD1 (5 bases). V was trimmed by 3 bases and J by 6 bases, leaving 11 bases between them. The CDR3 has 14 residues. Germline values: CDR1 SSHAT, CDR2 FNYEAQ (reference sequence). The CDR3 loop is CASSFDRLSGELFF. CDR3 coding DNA: TGTGCCAGCAGCTTCGACAGATTGTCCGGGGAGCTGTTTTTT.

The V gene is TRBV11-3, the J gene TRBJ1-5, with a weak D call TRBD1 (5 bases). The CDR3 is made up of 13 amino acids. Trimming removed 5 bases from V and 5 bases from J, with 10 bases in between. Looked up from germline, CDR1 is SGHNT and CDR2 is YENEEA. In DNA form, the CDR3 reads TGTGCCAGCAGCCAGGGCCTGGATCAGCCCCAGCATTTT. The encoded protein is CASSQGLDQPQHF.